In this sample, the clone carrying this T cell receptor beta chain turned up many times. No antigen is known for it. This specimen comes from a study of CD8 T cells in ankylosing spondylitis. Findings and limits, study-wide: Disease-linked clones reportedly concentrated significantly in matched ankylosing spondylitis synovial fluid. A TCR beta motif made of about eight highly homologous variants seemed typical of ankylosing spondylitis blood.

TCRdb reprocessed the 5' RACE reads with MiXCR, giving one entry per CDR3 protein. The sample has about 130,000 distinct CDR3 sequences; approximately 10% are singletons. The germline V gene encodes CDR1 LGHNA and CDR2 YSLEER. CDR3 length: 17 amino acids. Deletions cut 4 bases from V and 3 bases from J, with 18 bases between. V and J are TRBV4-3 and TRBJ1-4, with a tentative D call TRBD1 (5 bases). The source of this sequence is a male donor with ankylosing spondylitis or in good health (not recorded which). Sample: blood, either unsorted or a sorted T cell fraction (not recorded which). This CDR3 is CASSPGNPGSPNEKLFF. The DNA for the CDR3 is TGCGCCAGCAGCCCAGGAAACCCAGGGTCCCCTAATGAAAAACTGTTTTTT.